The 21 T cell receptor beta chains below were found in one sample sequenced in a study of shared clonotypes between healthy human individuals. Using immunoSEQ multiplex PCR, the repertoire was profiled, and TCRdb retains in-frame clones only, with some absent. The table has approximately 350,000 clones, around 96% seen once; the top ten hold 0.32%. The sequenced material came from memory CD8+ T cells sorted from blood. Subset: CD45RO+ cells pooled with CCR7-negative TemRA cells. These receptors all stem from a man aged 30 to 39 in good health.

This clone was detected once. The chain combines TRBV5-6 with TRBJ1-2; 10 bases are a match to TRBD1. Germline V gene sequence: CDR1 SGHDT, CDR2 YYEEEE. The CDR3 has 16 amino acids. The V and J ends lost 4 bases and 4 bases, in that order; junction bases with no gene match: 10. CDR3 in DNA: TGTGCCAGCAGCCACACCCCGGGACAGGGGAGCTATGGCTACACCTTC. Protein product: CASSHTPGQGSYGYTF.

This chain connects TRBV5-1 to TRBJ2-1, with TRBD2 matching over 9 bases. This CDR3 region has 16 residues. The junction had 11 bases not matched to a gene; V was cut back by 3 bases and J by 7 bases. CDR1 and CDR2 from the germline V gene are SGHRS and YFSETQ. Written as DNA, the CDR3 is TGCGCCAGCAGCTCGGCTGGGACTAGCTTGCCGAATGAGCAGTTCTTC. Amino acids: CASSSAGTSLPNEQFF. The full variable domain, with the rest looked up from reference TRBV5-1 and TRBJ2-1, is KAGVTQTPRYLIKTRGQQVTLSCSPISGHRSVSWYQQTPGQGLQFLFEYFSETQRNKGNFPGRFSGRQFSNSRSEMNVSTLELGDSALYLCASSSAGTSLPNEQFFGPGTRLTVL.

This clone was seen only once. This chain uses TRBV5-1 with TRBJ2-5; D unresolved. V was pared by 7 bases and J by 7 bases, with 14 bases between. The germline gives CDR1 SGHRS, CDR2 YFSETQ. The CDR3 runs to 12 residues. The CDR3 bases are TGCGCCAGCCCTCCTCCATATGGGACCCAGTACTTC. Its translation is CASPPPYGTQYF.

This chain connects TRBV29-1 to TRBJ1-2; D not certain. Trimming took off 4 bases at V and 4 bases at J, with 13 bases between the two ends. The CDR3 spans 13 residues. CDR1 and CDR2 from the germline V gene are SQVTM and ANQGSEA. CDR3 sequence reads: CSVAGRRAYGYTF. The CDR3 region has the DNA TGCAGCGTTGCGGGGAGGAGGGCCTATGGCTACACCTTC.

The chain uses TRBV7-6 and TRBJ2-1; 16 bases line up with TRBD2. Unmatched junction bases numbered 7, after V lost 1 base and J lost 10 bases. Per the germline V gene, CDR1 is SGHVS and CDR2 is FNYEAQ. The CDR3 spans 17 residues. DNA for the CDR3: TGTGCCAGCAGCTTAGTAGGGACTAGCGGGAGGGCCGGGGAGCAGTTCTTC. Amino acids: CASSLVGTSGRAGEQFF. Using reference TRBV7-6 and TRBJ2-1 for the parts outside the CDR3, the full variable domain is GAGVSQSPRYKVTKRGQDVALRCDPISGHVSLYWYRQALGQGPEFLTYFNYEAQQDKSGLPNDRFSAERPEGSISTLTIQRTEQRDSAMYRCASSLVGTSGRAGEQFFGPGTRLTVL.

The gene calls are TRBV28 and TRBJ2-5; D remains ambiguous. The CDR3 is 12 amino acids. CDR1 and CDR2 (germline): MDHEN, SYDVKM. With 8 bases removed from V and 4 bases from J, the gap between germline ends came to 11 bases. CDR3 protein: CASAGSRETQYF. For the CDR3, the DNA is TGTGCCAGCGCCGGCAGCCGAGAGACCCAGTACTTC.

This sequence joins TRBV5-4 and TRBJ2-7, with 7 bases matching TRBD2. The V and J ends lost 3 bases and 3 bases, in that order; junction bases with no gene match: 6. This CDR3 region has 14 residues. Germline V gene lookup returns CDR1 SGHNT and CDR2 YYREEE (reference sequence). The CDR3 nucleotides are TGTGCCAGCAGCTGGGGGGGTATGGACTACGAGCAGTACTTC. Translated, it gives CASSWGGMDYEQYF.

For this clone: This sample includes further DNA sequences coding for the same CDR3. The chain is built from TRBV5-1 and TRBJ2-1; D gene unclear. The V end was cut by 1 base, the J end by 7 bases, with 3 bases between. CDR1 SGHRS and CDR2 YFSETQ come from the germline V gene. This CDR3 contains 11 residues. CDR3 loop: CASSLLNEQFF. In DNA, the CDR3 is TGCGCCAGCAGCTTGCTGAATGAGCAGTTCTTC. Variable domain in full (rest from reference TRBV5-1 and TRBJ2-1): KAGVTQTPRYLIKTRGQQVTLSCSPISGHRSVSWYQQTPGQGLQFLFEYFSETQRNKGNFPGRFSGRQFSNSRSEMNVSTLELGDSALYLCASSLLNEQFFGPGTRLTVL.

This clone was detected only once. This chain connects TRBV5-1 to TRBJ1-4; D is unresolved. The germline gives CDR1 SGHRS, CDR2 YFSETQ. V gave up 8 bases and J gave up 8 bases, with 16 bases separating them. The CDR3 totals 13 residues. As DNA, the CDR3 is TGCGCCAGTTCCTCCGACAACCTGGAAAAACTGTTTTTT. Encoded protein: CASSSDNLEKLFF.

The genes are TRBV9 and TRBJ1-2, with D unclear. Trimming took 0 bases from V and 3 from J, leaving 12 bases between them. Germline V gene lookup returns CDR1 SGDLS and CDR2 YYNGEE. The CDR3 totals 15 residues. The chain's CDR3 is CASSVAPDSDYGYTF. For the CDR3, the DNA is TGTGCCAGCAGCGTAGCTCCGGACTCGGACTATGGCTACACCTTC.

The genes are TRBV19 and TRBJ2-2; 13 nucleotides line up with TRBD2. V was clipped by 4 bases and J by 6 bases; unmatched bases: 2. Germline values: CDR1 LNHDA, CDR2 SQIVND (reference sequence). The CDR3 is made up of 15 amino acids. CDR3 protein: CASSNGLAGAGELFF. In nucleotides, the CDR3 is TGTGCCAGTAGTAATGGACTAGCGGGAGCCGGGGAGCTGTTTTTT.

The V call is TRBV28, the J call TRBJ2-1; no definite D call. The V end lost 4 bases, the J end lost 7 bases, and 5 bases lay between the germline ends. The CDR3 length is 11 residues. Germline values: CDR1 MDHEN, CDR2 SYDVKM. The DNA of the CDR3 is TGTGCCAGCAGTTCGCTTAATGAGCAGTTCTTC. This translates into CASSSLNEQFF.

The rearrangement joins TRBV2 to TRBJ1-4; D gene uncertain. This CDR3 has 11 amino acids. Trimming took 8 bases from V and 8 from J, leaving 9 bases between them. The germline gives CDR1 SNHLY, CDR2 FYNNEI. In DNA form, the CDR3 reads TGTGCCAGCGGAATCGGGGAAAAACTGTTTTTT. Its translation: CASGIGEKLFF.

The sample holds one count of this clone. The CDR3 protein is CAWSADRSLSYTF. In DNA, the CDR3 is TGTGCCTGGAGTGCGGACAGGTCGTTAAGCTACACCTTC. The chain recombines TRBV30 with TRBJ1-2, with 7 bases lining up with TRBD1. CDR3 length equals 13 residues. J gave up 9 bases and V 1 base, and 8 bases lay outside the gene matches. Per germline, CDR1 GTSNPN and CDR2 SVGIG (reference sequence).

This clone was seen a handful of times. The chain employs TRBV11-2 and TRBJ2-7; no firm D call. CDR3 length equals 12 residues. Trimming pared 4 bases from V and 2 bases from J, leaving 6 bases between. The germline CDR1 and CDR2 sequences are SGHAT and FQNNGV. CDR3 DNA sequence: TGTGCCAGCAGCTCCTCGGCCTACGAGCAGTACTTC. It encodes CASSSSAYEQYF. Together with reference TRBV11-2 and TRBJ2-7, the CDR3 gives the full variable domain: EAGVAQSPRYKIIEKRQSVAFWCNPISGHATLYWYQQILGQGPKLLIQFQNNGVVDDSQLPKDRFSAERLKGVDSTLKIQPAKLEDSAVYLCASSSSAYEQYFGPGTRLTVT.

The rearrangement joins TRBV2 to TRBJ2-5; 8 nucleotides agree with TRBD1. J was trimmed by 11 bases and V by 9 bases; bases with no gene match: 11. The CDR3 spans 12 residues. From germline, CDR1 is SNHLY and CDR2 FYNNEI. The CDR3 here is CASKDRAYEQYF. The CDR3 coding sequence is TGTGCCAGTAAGGACAGGGCGTATGAGCAGTACTTC.

This clone is a singleton in its sample. The chain recombines TRBV6-1 with TRBJ1-4; D gene unclear. From germline, CDR1 is MNHNS and CDR2 SASEGT. The CDR3 extends over 11 amino acids. Trimming removed 2 bases at V and 6 bases at J, with 1 base between. CDR3 sequence: CASSEYEKLFF. In DNA, the CDR3 is TGTGCCAGCAGTGAATATGAAAAACTGTTTTTT.

The V and J genes are TRBV5-1 and TRBJ2-3; D is perhaps TRBD1 or TRBD2 (6 bases each). The CDR3 consists of 15 residues. The V end was cut by 2 bases, the J end by 3 bases, with 13 bases between. Per germline, CDR1 SGHRS and CDR2 YFSETQ. DNA for the CDR3: TGCGCCAGCAGCTTAGGGGGGAGGAGGACAGATACGCAGTATTTT. Residues: CASSLGGRRTDTQYF.

The sample holds one count of this clone. This sequence joins TRBV10-2 and TRBJ2-7, with TRBD2 as a possible D gene (6 bases). The V gene lost 6 bases and the J gene lost 0 bases, with 12 bases spanning the gap. Germline CDR1 is WSHSY and CDR2 is SAAADI. The CDR3 is made up of 14 amino acids. Written as DNA, the CDR3 is TGCGCCAGCAGGCCGGGACTGAGCTCCTACGAGCAGTACTTC. Amino acid sequence: CASRPGLSSYEQYF.

The rearrangement uses TRBV28 and TRBJ2-6, with D possibly matching TRBD1 (6 bases). The CDR3 has 15 amino acids. V lost 5 bases and J lost 2, with 10 bases in between. Germline V lookup: CDR1 MDHEN, CDR2 SYDVKM. CDR3 region: CASSLRGTGANVLTF. The CDR3 DNA reads as TGTGCCAGCAGTCTGAGGGGGACTGGGGCCAACGTCCTGACTTTC.

The chain is built from TRBV7-2 and TRBJ1-5; D is perhaps TRBD1 (5 bases). V was trimmed by 3 bases and J by 3 bases, leaving 12 bases between them. Germline CDR1 reads SGHTA; CDR2 reads FQGNSA. This CDR3 has 15 amino acids. CDR3 nucleotide sequence: TGTGCCAGCAGCTTCGGCAGGGAGGCCAATCAGCCCCAGCATTTT. Its protein product is CASSFGREANQPQHF.